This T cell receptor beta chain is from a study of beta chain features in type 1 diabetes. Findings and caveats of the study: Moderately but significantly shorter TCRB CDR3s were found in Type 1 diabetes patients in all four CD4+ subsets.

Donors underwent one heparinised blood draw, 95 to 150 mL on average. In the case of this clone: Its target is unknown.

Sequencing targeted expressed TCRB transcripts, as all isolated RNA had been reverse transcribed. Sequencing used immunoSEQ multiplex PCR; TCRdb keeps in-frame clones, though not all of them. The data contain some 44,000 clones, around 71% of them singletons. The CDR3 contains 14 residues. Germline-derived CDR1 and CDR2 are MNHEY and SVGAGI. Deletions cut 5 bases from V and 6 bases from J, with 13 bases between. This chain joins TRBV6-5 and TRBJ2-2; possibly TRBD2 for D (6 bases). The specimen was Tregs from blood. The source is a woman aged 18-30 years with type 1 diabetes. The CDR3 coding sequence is TGTGCCAGCAGTCCCTCCGTAGCGGCCGGGGAGCTGTTTTTT. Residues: CASSPSVAAGELFF.